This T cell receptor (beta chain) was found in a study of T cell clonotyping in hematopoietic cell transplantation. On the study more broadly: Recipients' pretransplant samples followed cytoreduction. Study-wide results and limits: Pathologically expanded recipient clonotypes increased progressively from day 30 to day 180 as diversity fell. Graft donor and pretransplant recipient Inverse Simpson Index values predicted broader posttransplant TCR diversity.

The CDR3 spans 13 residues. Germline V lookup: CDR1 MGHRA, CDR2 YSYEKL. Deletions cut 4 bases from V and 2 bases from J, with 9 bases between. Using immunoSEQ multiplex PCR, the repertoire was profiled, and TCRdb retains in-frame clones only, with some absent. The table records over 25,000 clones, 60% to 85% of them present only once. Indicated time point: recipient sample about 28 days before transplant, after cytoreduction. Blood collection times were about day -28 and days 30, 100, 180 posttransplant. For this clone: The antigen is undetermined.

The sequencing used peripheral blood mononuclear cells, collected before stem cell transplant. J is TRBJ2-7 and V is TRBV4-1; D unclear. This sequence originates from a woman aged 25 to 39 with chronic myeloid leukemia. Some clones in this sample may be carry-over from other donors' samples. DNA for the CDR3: TGCGCCAGCAGCCCAAGCAGGACCTACGAGCAGTACTTC. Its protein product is CASSPSRTYEQYF.